This TCR beta chain stems from a study of glioma-infiltrating T cells. Using RNA template, CDR3s of TCR alpha and beta were amplified with iRepertoire arm-PCR. TCRdb fed the multiplex PCR reads into MiXCR, producing one record per CDR3 protein. The sample consists of 300,000 to 400,000 distinct CDR3 sequences, roughly 41% of them appearing once. Comments on this clonotype: This may stem from a read error, because a much larger clone lies one nucleotide away.

Germline assignment: CDR1 MGHDK and CDR2 SYGVNS. The CDR3 spans 13 residues. The sequence was collected from a human donor with low-grade glioma or glioblastoma, undergoing nonglioma brain surgery, or in good health (not recorded which). This chain uses TRBV25-1 with TRBJ2-2; weak D call: TRBD2 (6 bases). Sequenced input: glioma tissue, nonneoplastic brain tissue, or PBMCs (not recorded which). The CDR3 nucleotides read TGTGCCAGCAGTTTATACGGCACCGGGGGGCTGTTTTTT. It yields the protein CASSLYGTGGLFF.